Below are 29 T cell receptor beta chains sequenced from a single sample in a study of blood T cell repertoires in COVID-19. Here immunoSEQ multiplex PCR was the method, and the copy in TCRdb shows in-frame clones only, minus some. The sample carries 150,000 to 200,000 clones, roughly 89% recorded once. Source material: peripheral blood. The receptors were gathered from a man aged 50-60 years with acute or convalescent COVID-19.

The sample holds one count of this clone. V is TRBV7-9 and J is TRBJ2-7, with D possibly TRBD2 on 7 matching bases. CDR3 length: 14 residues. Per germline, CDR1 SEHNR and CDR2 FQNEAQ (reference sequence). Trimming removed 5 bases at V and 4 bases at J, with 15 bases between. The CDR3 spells CASSPLGGLYEQYV. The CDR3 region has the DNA TGTGCCAGCAGCCCCTTGGGGGGGCTATACGAGCAGTACGTC.

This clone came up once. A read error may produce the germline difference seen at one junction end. The CDR3 loop is CASSFPPGLAGAPLF. DNA for the CDR3: TGTGCCAGCAGTTTCCCACCGGGACTAGCGGGGGCCCCTCTCTTC. The J gene is TRBJ2-1, the V gene TRBV7-2; TRBD2 agrees at 14 bases. The CDR3 extends over 15 amino acids. CDR1 is SGHTA, CDR2 FQGNSA, per germline.

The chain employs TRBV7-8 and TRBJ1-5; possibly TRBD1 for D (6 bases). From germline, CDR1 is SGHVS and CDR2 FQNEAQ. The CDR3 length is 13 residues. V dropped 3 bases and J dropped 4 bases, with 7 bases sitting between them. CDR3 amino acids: CASSFGTNQPQHF. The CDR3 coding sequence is TGTGCCAGCAGCTTCGGGACAAATCAGCCCCAGCATTTT. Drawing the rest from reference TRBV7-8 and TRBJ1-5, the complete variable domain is GAGVSQSPRYKVAKRGQDVALRCDPISGHVSLFWYQQALGQGPEFLTYFQNEAQLDKSGLPSDRFFAERPEGSVSTLKIQRTQQEDSAVYLCASSFGTNQPQHFGDGTRLSIL.

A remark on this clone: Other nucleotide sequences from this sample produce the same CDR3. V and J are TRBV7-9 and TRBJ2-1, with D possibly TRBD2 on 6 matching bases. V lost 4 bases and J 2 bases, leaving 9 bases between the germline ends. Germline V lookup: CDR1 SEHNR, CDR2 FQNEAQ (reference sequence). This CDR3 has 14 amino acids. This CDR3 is CASSYGGTYNEQFF. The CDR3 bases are TGTGCCAGCAGCTACGGAGGGACCTACAATGAGCAGTTCTTC.

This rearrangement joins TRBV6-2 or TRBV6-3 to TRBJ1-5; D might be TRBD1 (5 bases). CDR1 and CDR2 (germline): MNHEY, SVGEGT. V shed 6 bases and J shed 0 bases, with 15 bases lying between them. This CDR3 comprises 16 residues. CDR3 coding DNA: TGTGCCAGCAGCCAACCCCCAGGGTATAGCAATCAGCCCCAGCATTTT. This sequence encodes CASSQPPGYSNQPQHF.

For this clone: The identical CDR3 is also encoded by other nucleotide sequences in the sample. CDR3 region: CASSQDLSGANVLTF. The CDR3 nucleotides are TGTGCCAGCAGCCAAGATCTCTCTGGGGCCAACGTCCTGACTTTC. J is TRBJ2-6 and V is TRBV3-1 (or the pseudogene TRBV3-2); no firm D call. CDR3 size: 15 residues. Trimming removed 0 bases from V and 0 bases from J, with 3 bases in between. The germline gives CDR1 LGHDT, CDR2 YNNKEL (reference sequence).

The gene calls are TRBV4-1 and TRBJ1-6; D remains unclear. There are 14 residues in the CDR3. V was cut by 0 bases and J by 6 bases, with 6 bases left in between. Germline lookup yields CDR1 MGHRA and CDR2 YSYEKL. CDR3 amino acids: CASSQEAPNSPLHF. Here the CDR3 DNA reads TGCGCCAGCAGCCAAGAAGCCCCTAATTCACCCCTCCACTTT.

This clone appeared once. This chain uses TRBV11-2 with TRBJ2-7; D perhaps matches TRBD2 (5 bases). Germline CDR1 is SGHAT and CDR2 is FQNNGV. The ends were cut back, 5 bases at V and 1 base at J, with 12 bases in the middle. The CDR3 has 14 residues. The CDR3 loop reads CASSVKLVSYEQYF. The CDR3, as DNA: TGTGCCAGCAGCGTGAAACTAGTTTCCTACGAGCAGTACTTC.

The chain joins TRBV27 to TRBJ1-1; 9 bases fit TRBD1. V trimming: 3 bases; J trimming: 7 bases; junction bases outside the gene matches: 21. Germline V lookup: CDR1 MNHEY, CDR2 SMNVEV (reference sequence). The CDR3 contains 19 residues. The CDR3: CASSFKSPGQGSLRLEAFF. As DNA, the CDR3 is TGTGCCAGCAGTTTCAAGTCGCCGGGACAGGGTTCCCTCCGCCTTGAAGCTTTCTTT.

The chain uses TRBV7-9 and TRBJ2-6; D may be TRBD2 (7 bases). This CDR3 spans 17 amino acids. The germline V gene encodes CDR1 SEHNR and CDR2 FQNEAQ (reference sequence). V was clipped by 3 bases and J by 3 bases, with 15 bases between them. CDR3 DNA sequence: TGTGCCAGCAGCTTTCGGGCGGGGGCGCATGGGGCCAACGTCCTGACTTTC. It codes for CASSFRAGAHGANVLTF.

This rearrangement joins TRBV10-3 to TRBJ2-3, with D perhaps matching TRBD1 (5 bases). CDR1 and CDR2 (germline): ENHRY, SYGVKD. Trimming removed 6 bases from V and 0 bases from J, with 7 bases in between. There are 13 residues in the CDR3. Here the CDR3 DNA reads TGTGCCATCAGCAGACAGAGCACAGATACGCAGTATTTT. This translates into CAISRQSTDTQYF.

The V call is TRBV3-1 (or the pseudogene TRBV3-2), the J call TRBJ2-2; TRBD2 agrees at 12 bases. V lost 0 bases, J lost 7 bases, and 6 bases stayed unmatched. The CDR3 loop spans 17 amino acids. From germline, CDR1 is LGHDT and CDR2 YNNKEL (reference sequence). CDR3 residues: CASSQETSGSRVGELFF. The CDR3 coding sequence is TGTGCCAGCAGCCAAGAGACTAGCGGGAGTAGGGTCGGGGAGCTGTTTTTT.

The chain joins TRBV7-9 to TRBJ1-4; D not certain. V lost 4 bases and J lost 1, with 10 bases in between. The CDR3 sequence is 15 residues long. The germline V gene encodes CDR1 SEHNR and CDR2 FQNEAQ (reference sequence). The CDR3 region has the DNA TGTGCCAGCAGCTCCCCCCCGAGAACTAATGAAAAACTGTTTTTT. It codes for CASSSPPRTNEKLFF.

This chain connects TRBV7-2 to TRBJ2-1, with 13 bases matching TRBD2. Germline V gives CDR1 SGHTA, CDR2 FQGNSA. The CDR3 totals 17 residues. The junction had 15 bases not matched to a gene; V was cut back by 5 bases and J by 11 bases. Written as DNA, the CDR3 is TGTGCCAGCAGCGCGAACCTCCTACTAGCGGGGGGGCAAAAGCAGTTCTTC. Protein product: CASSANLLLAGGQKQFF.

In nucleotides, the CDR3 is TGTGCCAGCAGCCCCCTGGGGGGGGGAAGTTCCTACGAGCAGTACTTC. Amino acid sequence: CASSPLGGGSSYEQYF. V usage is TRBV5-4 and J usage is TRBJ2-7; 7 bases fit TRBD2. This CDR3 has 16 residues. Germline loops: CDR1 SGHNT, CDR2 YYREEE (reference sequence). Germline trimming cut 4 bases from V and 1 base from J; bases unmatched to any gene: 11.

The CDR3 sequence is CASSLIGGQGSTGELFF. DNA for the CDR3: TGTGCCAGCAGTTTAATAGGGGGACAGGGCTCGACCGGGGAGCTGTTTTTT. The rearrangement links TRBV27 to TRBJ2-2, with TRBD1 matching over 9 bases. CDR3 size: 17 residues. CDR1 MNHEY and CDR2 SMNVEV come from the germline V gene (reference sequence). The trim removed 2 bases at V and 5 bases at J, leaving 9 bases unmatched.

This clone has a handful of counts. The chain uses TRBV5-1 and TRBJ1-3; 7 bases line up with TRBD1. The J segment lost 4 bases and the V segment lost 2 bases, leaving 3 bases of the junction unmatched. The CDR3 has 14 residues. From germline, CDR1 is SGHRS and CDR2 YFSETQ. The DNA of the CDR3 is TGCGCCAGCAGCTTAGGGACAGAAGGAAACACCATATATTTT. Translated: CASSLGTEGNTIYF.

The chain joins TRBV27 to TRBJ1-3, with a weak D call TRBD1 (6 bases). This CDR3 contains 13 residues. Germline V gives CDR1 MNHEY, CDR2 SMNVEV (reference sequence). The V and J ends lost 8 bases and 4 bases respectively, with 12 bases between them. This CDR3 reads CASRTGSGNTIYF. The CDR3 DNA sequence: TGTGCCAGCCGAACAGGGTCCGGAAACACCATATATTTT.

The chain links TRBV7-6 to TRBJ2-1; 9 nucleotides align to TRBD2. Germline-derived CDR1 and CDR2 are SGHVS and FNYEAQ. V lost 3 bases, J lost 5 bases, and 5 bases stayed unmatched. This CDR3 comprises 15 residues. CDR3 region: CASSLLLAGDNEQFF. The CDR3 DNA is TGTGCCAGCAGCTTGTTGTTAGCGGGGGACAATGAGCAGTTCTTC.

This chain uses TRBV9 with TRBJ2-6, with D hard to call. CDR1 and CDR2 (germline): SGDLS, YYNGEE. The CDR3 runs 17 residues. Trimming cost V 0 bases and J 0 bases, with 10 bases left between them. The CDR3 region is CASSVAPGRSGANVLTF. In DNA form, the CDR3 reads TGTGCCAGCAGCGTAGCTCCAGGCCGCTCTGGGGCCAACGTCCTGACTTTC.

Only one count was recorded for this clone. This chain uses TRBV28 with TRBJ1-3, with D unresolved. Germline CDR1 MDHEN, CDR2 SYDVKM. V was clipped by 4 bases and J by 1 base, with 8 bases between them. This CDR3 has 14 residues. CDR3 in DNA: TGTGCCAGCAGTTCCTCAGGATCTGGAAACACCATATATTTT. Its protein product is CASSSSGSGNTIYF.

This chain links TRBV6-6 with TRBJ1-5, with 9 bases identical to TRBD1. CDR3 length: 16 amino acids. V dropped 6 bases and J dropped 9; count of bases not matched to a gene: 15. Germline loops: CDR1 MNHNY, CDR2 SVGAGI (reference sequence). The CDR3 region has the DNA TGTGCCAGCAGGCCTGGTCACAGGGGGCAGCCGGGGCCCCAGCATTTT. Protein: CASRPGHRGQPGPQHF.

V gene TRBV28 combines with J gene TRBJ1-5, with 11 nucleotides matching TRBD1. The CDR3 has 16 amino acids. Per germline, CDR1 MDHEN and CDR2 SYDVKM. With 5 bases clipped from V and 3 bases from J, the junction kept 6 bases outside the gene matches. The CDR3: CASSTRDRGTNQPQHF. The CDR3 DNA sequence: TGTGCCAGCAGTACCCGGGACAGGGGGACCAATCAGCCCCAGCATTTT.

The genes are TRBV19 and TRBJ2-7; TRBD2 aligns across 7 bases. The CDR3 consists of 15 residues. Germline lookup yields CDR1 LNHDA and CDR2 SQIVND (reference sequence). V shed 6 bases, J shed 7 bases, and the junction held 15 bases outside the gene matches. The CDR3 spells CASSPREGSRGEQYF. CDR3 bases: TGTGCCAGTAGCCCCAGGGAGGGGAGCCGAGGGGAGCAGTACTTC.

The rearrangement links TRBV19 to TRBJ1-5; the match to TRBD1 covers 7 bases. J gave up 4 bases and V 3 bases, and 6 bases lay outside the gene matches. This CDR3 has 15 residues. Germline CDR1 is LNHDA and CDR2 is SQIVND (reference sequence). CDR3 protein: CASSMGQTRNQPQHF. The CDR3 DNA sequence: TGTGCCAGTAGTATGGGACAGACTCGGAATCAGCCCCAGCATTTT.

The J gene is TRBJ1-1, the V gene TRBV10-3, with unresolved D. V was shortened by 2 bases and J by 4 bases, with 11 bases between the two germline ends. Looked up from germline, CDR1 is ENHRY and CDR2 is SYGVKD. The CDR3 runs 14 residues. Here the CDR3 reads CAISEDRGGTEAFF. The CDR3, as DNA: TGTGCCATCAGTGAGGACCGGGGAGGCACTGAAGCTTTCTTT.

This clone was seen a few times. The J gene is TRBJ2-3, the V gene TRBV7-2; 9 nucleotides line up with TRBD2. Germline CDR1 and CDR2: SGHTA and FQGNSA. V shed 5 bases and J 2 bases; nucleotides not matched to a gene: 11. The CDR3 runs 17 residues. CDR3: CASSPRSSGASTDTQYF. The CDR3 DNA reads TGTGCCAGCAGCCCCCGATCTAGCGGGGCGTCCACAGATACGCAGTATTTT.

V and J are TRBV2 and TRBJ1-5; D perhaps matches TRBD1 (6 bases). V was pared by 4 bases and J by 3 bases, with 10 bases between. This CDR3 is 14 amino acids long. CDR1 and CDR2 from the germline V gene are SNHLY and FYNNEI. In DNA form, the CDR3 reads TGTGCCAGCAGTGCTGGGGGGGCCAATCAGCCCCAGCATTTT. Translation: CASSAGGANQPQHF.

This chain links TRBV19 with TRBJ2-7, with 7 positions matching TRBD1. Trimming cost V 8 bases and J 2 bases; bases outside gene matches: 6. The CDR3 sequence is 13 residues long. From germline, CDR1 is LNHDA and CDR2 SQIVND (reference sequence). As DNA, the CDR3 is TGTGCCAGTTCCGACAGGGTAACCTACGAGCAGTACTTC. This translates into CASSDRVTYEQYF.